This TCR beta chain was obtained from a study of T cell responses to AZD1222 COVID-19 vaccine listed by TCRdb under 2021. With respect to the entire study: TCR sequencing was performed for approximately 240 trial participants, of whom roughly 200 were given two doses of AZD1222 and roughly 25 were given two doses of MenACWY control vaccine. Trial participants were enrolled by age into subgroups of 18-55, 56-69 and 70-plus years, and about 150, 27 and 61 TCR-sequenced participants, respectively, were included in these subgroups.

For this clone: Which antigen it targets is not known. No per-base quality is available; no much larger clone lies one base away.

The CDR3 regions of human TCRbeta chains were analyzed by immunosequencing. On the authors' methods: Repertoire TCRs were matched against a reference library of SARS-CoV-2-specific TCRs generated with the MIRA antigen-specificity platform. Breadth was defined as the fraction of unique TCRs that were SARS-CoV-2-associated. Depth was defined as the fraction of total T cells that were SARS-CoV-2-associated. Using the MIRA data, each spike-specific TCR was mapped to the spike region that the TCR reacts to and placed in a CD4 or CD8 class. Log10-transformed breadth and depth values were compared by one-way ANOVA with Sidak's multiple comparisons tests. Drawn from immuneACCESS, this table holds only the in-frame rearrangements with V and J called that TCRdb kept. Clones are partly lost; checked studies trace under half to an unresolved V gene and leave the rest unexplained. V, J and clone size derive from that table, while D and trimming were established from the DNA sequence. The sample includes 200,000 to 250,000 clones, with approximately 94% observed a single time. The ten largest clonotypes hold 1.5% to 2% of the sample.

The time point label on this specimen signifies: about 28 days (+/-7) after the second vaccine dose. The treatment or condition label for this specimen denotes: meningococcal conjugate vaccine given as trial control. Vaccinee samples came from UK trials COV001 and COV002, including a single-blind randomized controlled phase 2/3 trial of AZD1222 (ChAdOx1 nCoV-19) in healthy adults. For TCRbeta chain sequencing, PBMC samples were collected from trial participants at day 0 and at day 28 after the second dose. General study outcomes and caveats: CD4 TCRs associated with the vaccine covered the entire spike protein, and the dominant responses were in regions 160-218 and 743-854. Conclusions about previously exposed vaccinees were limited because only a handful of AZD1222 recipients were SARS-CoV-2 seropositive at baseline. Participants were mostly white British and included more females than males, and it was suggested by the authors that clonal diversity may have been underestimated. After two AZD1222 doses, spike-specific TCR breadth and depth were significantly higher than at day 0 and than in MenACWY recipients. In the small 56-69-year group, the increase in depth fell short of significance, most likely because of low power. No day 14 peak-response samples were available, so repertoires were characterized only after the peak T cell response. Reportedly, close to half of the unique spike-specific TCRs recognized epitopes lying outside the regions that are mutated in the B.1.351 and B.1.1.7 variants.

At the junction V is shortened by 3 bases and J by 4 bases, with 13 bases in between. From the cysteine through the phenylalanine, the CDR3 covers 15 amino acids. The read is trimmed to its CDR3 DNA, 45 bases read in frame from base 1. CDR1 is given as MDHEN and CDR2 as SYDVKM, both from the germline V gene. The sequence is built from TRBV28 and TRBJ1-5; no D gene is confidently identified. The sample was peripheral blood, taken 28 days after the second dose of the MenACWY control vaccine. This clonotype originated in an adult who received the MenACWY meningococcal vaccine as a control. For the CDR3, the sequence is CASSFSGIGNQPQHF. The nucleotides are TGTGCCAGCAGTTTCTCGGGGATTGGGAATCAGCCCCAGCATTTT.